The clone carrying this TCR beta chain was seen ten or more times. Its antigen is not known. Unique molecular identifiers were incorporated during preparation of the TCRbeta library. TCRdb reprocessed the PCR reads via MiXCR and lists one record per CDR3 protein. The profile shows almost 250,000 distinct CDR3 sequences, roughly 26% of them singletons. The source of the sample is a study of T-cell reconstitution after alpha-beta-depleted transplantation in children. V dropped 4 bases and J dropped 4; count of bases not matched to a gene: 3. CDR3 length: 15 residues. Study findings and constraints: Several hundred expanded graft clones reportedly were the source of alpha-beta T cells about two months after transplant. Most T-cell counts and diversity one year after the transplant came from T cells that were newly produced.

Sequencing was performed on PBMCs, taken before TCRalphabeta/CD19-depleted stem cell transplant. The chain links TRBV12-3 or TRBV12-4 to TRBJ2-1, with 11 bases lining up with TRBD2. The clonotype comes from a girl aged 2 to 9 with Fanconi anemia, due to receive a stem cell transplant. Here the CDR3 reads CASSSGLAGYNEQFF. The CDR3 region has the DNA TGTGCCAGCAGTTCTGGACTAGCGGGTTACAATGAGCAGTTCTTC.